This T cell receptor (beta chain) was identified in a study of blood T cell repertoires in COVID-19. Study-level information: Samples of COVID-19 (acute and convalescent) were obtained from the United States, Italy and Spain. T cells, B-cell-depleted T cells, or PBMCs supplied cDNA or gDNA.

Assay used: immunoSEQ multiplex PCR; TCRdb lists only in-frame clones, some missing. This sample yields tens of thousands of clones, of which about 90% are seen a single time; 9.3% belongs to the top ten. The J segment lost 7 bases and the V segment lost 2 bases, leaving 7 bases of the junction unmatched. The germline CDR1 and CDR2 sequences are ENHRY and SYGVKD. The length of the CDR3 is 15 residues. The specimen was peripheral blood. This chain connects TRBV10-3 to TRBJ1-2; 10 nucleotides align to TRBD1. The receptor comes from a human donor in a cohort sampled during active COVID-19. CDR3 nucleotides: TGTGCCATCAGTGAGGTGGTAGGGGACAGGGGTGGCTACACCTTC. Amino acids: CAISEVVGDRGGYTF.